These 4 T cell receptor beta chains were all obtained from the same sample, sequenced in a study of identical twins. TCRdb reprocessed the 5' RACE reads via MiXCR and lists one record per CDR3 protein. The sample lists 450,000 or so distinct CDR3 sequences; 14% were seen once. The same data also went into a second study, on yellow fever vaccine responses in identical twins.

The sample was CD4+ T cells sorted from blood. These receptors came from a woman younger than 35 in good health.

The chain carries TRBV7-2 and TRBJ2-2, with 7 positions matching TRBD2. Germline assignment: CDR1 SGHTA and CDR2 FQGNSA. J gave up 5 bases and V 5 bases, and 8 bases lay outside the gene matches. The CDR3 consists of 15 residues. The CDR3 loop is CASSPGGTGTGELFF. CDR3 in DNA: TGTGCCAGCAGCCCCGGGGGGACGGGAACCGGGGAGCTGTTTTTT.

This sequence joins TRBV20-1 and TRBJ2-1; 8 bases fit TRBD2. CDR1 is DFQATT, CDR2 SNEGSKA, per germline (reference sequence). The CDR3 loop spans 14 amino acids. Germline trimming cut 3 bases from V and 2 bases from J; bases unmatched to any gene: 3. Here the CDR3 DNA reads TGCAGTGCTAGTTCGGGGGGGGCCTACAATGAGCAGTTCTTC. Its translation is CSASSGGAYNEQFF.

This clonotype was seen a few times. V gene TRBV4-2 combines with J gene TRBJ2-7; the match to TRBD2 covers 8 bases. CDR3 length: 14 residues. V lost 1 base, J lost 12 bases, and 11 bases stayed unmatched. Per the germline V gene, CDR1 is LGHNA and CDR2 is YNFKEQ. As DNA, the CDR3 is TGTGCCAGCAGCCAAGCAGGCACCGCGGGGGGTGCGTACTTC. Its translation: CASSQAGTAGGAYF.

This clonotype occurred a few times. The V and J genes are TRBV20-1 and TRBJ1-5; TRBD1 is a possible D gene (5 bases). V was shortened by 0 bases and J by 4 bases, with 10 bases between the two germline ends. The CDR3 runs 14 residues. Per the germline V gene, CDR1 is DFQATT and CDR2 is SNEGSKA (reference sequence). The CDR3 is CSARDHGANQPQHF. In nucleotides, the CDR3 is TGCAGTGCTAGAGATCACGGGGCAAATCAGCCCCAGCATTTT.